This TCR beta chain was documented in a study of cytomegalovirus exposure and HLA in healthy donors. Findings and limits, study-wide: At a 0.05 false discovery rate, a later analysis found about 17,000 TCR beta sequences to be associated with HLA alleles. Researchers left out some V segments, among them TRBV6-2 and TRBV6-3, as indistinguishable.

About this clone: The antigen remains unidentified.

Looked up from germline, CDR1 is SGDLS and CDR2 is YYNGEE. The trim removed 0 bases at V and 2 bases at J, leaving 9 bases unmatched. The CDR3 consists of 18 residues. Vbeta (60) and Jbeta (13) primers were used in the PCR. The protocol was immunoSEQ multiplex PCR, while the TCRdb copy is restricted to in-frame clones and leaves out a portion. The table shows a few hundred thousand clones, with about 80% occurring only once. This receptor was obtained from a girl aged 2 to 10 in good health and CMV-seronegative. The sample taken for sequencing was PBMCs. The V gene is TRBV9, the J gene TRBJ2-1; 9 bases line up with TRBD2. The CDR3 here is CASSVASSIAGAYNEQFF. Here the CDR3 DNA reads TGTGCCAGCAGCGTAGCGTCCTCCATAGCGGGAGCCTACAATGAGCAGTTCTTC.